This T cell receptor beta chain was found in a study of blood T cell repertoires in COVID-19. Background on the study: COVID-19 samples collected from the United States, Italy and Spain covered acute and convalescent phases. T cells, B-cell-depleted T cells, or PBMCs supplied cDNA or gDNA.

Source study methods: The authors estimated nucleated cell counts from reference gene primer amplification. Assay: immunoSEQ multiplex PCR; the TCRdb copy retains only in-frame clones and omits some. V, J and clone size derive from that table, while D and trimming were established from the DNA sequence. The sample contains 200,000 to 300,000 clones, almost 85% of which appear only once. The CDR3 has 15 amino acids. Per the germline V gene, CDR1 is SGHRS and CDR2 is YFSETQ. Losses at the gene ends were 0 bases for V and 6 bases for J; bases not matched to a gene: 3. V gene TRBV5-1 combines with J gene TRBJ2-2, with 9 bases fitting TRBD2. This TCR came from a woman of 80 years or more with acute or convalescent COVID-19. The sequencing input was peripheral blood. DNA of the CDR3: TGCGCCAGCAGCTTGGTCCGCGGGGGGGCCGGGGAGCTGTTTTTT. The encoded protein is CASSLVRGGAGELFF.